These T cell receptor beta chains were read from a single sample in a study of T cell changes during pregnancy in multiple sclerosis. Here immunoSEQ multiplex PCR was the method, and the copy in TCRdb shows in-frame clones only, minus some. This table has some 38,000 clones, 90% appearing once. The specimen was CD4+ T cells from peripheral blood mononuclear cells, collected in the second trimester of pregnancy. These receptors were taken from a female donor with multiple sclerosis, enrolled in a pregnancy study. CDR3s include the opening cysteine and the closing phenylalanine or tryptophan. The D gene is left open where the match is weak. Not every row has a clone size; where given, it reads once, few, many or a size class.

.,TRBJ2-7,.,TRBV6-1,TGTGCCAGCAGTGAGGGAGTCCAAAGCGTCTACTACGAGCAGTACTTC,CASSEGVQSVYYEQYF
few,TRBJ1-5,TRBD1,TRBV18,TGTGCCAGCTCCAGGACAGGAGTTAGCAATCAGCCCCAGCATTTT,CASSRTGVSNQPQHF
once,TRBJ1-5,.,TRBV7-9,TGTGCCAGCAGCATGACAGGCTCGAGCAATCAGCCCCAGCATTTT,CASSMTGSSNQPQHF
.,TRBJ2-7,TRBD1,TRBV2,TGTGCCAGCAGCCGGGACAGGGAAAGCGAGCAGTACTTC,CASSRDRESEQYF
.,TRBJ2-1,TRBD2,TRBV27,TGTGCCAGCAGTTCGGGACTAGCGGGGCGGGAGCAGTTCTTC,CASSSGLAGREQFF
.,TRBJ2-1,TRBD2,TRBV18,TGTGCCAGCTCACCAACCCGCGGACTAGCGGATTACAATGAGCAGTTCTTC,CASSPTRGLADYNEQFF
.,TRBJ2-1,.,TRBV6-5,TGTGCCAGCAGAACCGACAGGTACCCGGGCAATGAGCAGTTCTTC,CASRTDRYPGNEQFF
.,TRBJ2-7,.,TRBV5-1,TGCGCCAGCAGCCCGGGACTGGTAGCCTACGAGCAGTACTTC,CASSPGLVAYEQYF
.,TRBJ1-4,.,TRBV4-3,TGCGCCAGCAGCCAAGACCTAGCAACTAATGAAAAACTGTTTTTT,CASSQDLATNEKLFF
.,TRBJ1-3,TRBD1,TRBV28,TGTGCCAGCAGTTTATGGCAGGGGGTATCTGGAAACACCATATATTTT,CASSLWQGVSGNTIYF
.,TRBJ2-5,TRBD1,TRBV7-3,TGTGCCAGCAGCTCACAGGGGGCGCGGGCGGAGACCCAGTACTTC,CASSSQGARAETQYF
.,TRBJ2-3,.,TRBV5-1,TGCGCCAGCAGCTTGGAAGGTCCCGGGGTAGATACGCAGTATTTT,CASSLEGPGVDTQYF
.,TRBJ2-7,TRBD1,TRBV29-1,TGCAGCGTTGAAGTGGACAGGGGGGTACACTACGAGCAGTACTTC,CSVEVDRGVHYEQYF
.,TRBJ2-5,.,TRBV28,TGTGCCAGCGGAAAACCCCCCCCGGACATACGGAAGACCCAGTACTTC,CASGKPPPDIRKTQYF
.,TRBJ2-7,TRBD2,TRBV7-6,TGTGCCAGCAGCTTAGAGTCTAGCGGGAGTTACGAGCAGTACTTC,CASSLESSGSYEQYF
.,TRBJ2-7,TRBD1,TRBV7-9,TGTGCCAGCAGGCCTCGGGACAGCCATTACGAGCAGTACTTC,CASRPRDSHYEQYF
.,TRBJ2-7,TRBD2,TRBV4-3,TGCGCCAGCAGCCAAGAGTGGCGGGGCGGGAGCGAGCAGTACTTC,CASSQEWRGGSEQYF
.,TRBJ2-7,TRBD2,TRBV4-3,TGCGCCAGCAGCCAAGATCTGGTGGCGGGAGACACCTACGAGCAGTACTTC,CASSQDLVAGDTYEQYF
.,TRBJ1-2,TRBD1,TRBV7-9,TGTGCCAGCAGCTTATATCGATCCGGGCCAGGGGGCTCTGGCTACACCTTC,CASSLYRSGPGGSGYTF
.,TRBJ2-3,TRBD2,TRBV27,TGTGCCAGCAAGGGACTAGTTTCAGATACGCAGTATTTT,CASKGLVSDTQYF
.,TRBJ2-3,TRBD2,TRBV9,TGTGCCAGCAGCGCTAGCGGGAGGGTTCAAACAGATACGCAGTATTTT,CASSASGRVQTDTQYF
.,TRBJ2-1,.,TRBV30,TGTGCCTGGAGTTTATCGGTGATGGACATAAGATTCTTC,CAWSLSVMDIRFF
.,TRBJ2-2,.,TRBV18,TGTGCCAGCTCACCACCGGGGGGGCGCACCGGGGAGCTGTTTTTT,CASSPPGGRTGELFF
.,TRBJ1-3,TRBD1,TRBV4-3,TGCGCCAGCAGCCAAGAATGGAGGGGGCGAGGGAACACCATATATTTT,CASSQEWRGRGNTIYF
.,TRBJ1-3,.,TRBV19,TGTGCCAGTAGTACCACGGGACACCGATCTGGAAACACCATATATTTT,CASSTTGHRSGNTIYF
.,TRBJ1-1,.,TRBV9,TGTGCCAGCAGCCTCCAGGGTGGGGACACTGAAGCTTTCTTT,CASSLQGGDTEAFF
.,TRBJ1-4,TRBD1,TRBV15,TGTGCCACCAGCGGTAAATTTGACAGGGGGGATGAAAAACTGTTTTTT,CATSGKFDRGDEKLFF
once,TRBJ2-7,.,TRBV7-9,TGTGCCAGCAGCTTAAAGACAGAGCAGTACTTC,CASSLKTEQYF
.,TRBJ1-1,TRBD1,TRBV7-9,TGTGCCAGCAGAGCCGGGACAGGGTTGTTAGGAGGATTAAACACTGAAGCTTTCTTT,CASRAGTGLLGGLNTEAFF
.,TRBJ2-1,.,TRBV7-3,TGTGCCAGCAGCCCATCGGGGGATCCCTGGGATGAGCAGTTCTTC,CASSPSGDPWDEQFF
.,TRBJ1-1,.,TRBV25-1,TGTGCCAGCAGTGAAAACACCCGTGCCGCTTTCTTT,CASSENTRAAFF
.,TRBJ1-2,.,TRBV6-4,TGTGCCAGCAGTGACGCAGGTGGATATGGCTACACCTTC,CASSDAGGYGYTF
.,TRBJ2-2,.,TRBV15,TGTGCCACGAGGGCGGGGACAGCTACAATCACAGGGGCCGGGGAGCTGTTTTTT,CATRAGTATITGAGELFF
.,TRBJ2-1,.,TRBV5-1,TGCGCCAGCAGCCTCCGGGGGGCGGTAGAGCAGTTCTTC,CASSLRGAVEQFF
.,TRBJ2-5,TRBD1,TRBV19,TGTGCCAGTAGTATCGACAGGGGGCGCCCAGAGACCCAGTACTTC,CASSIDRGRPETQYF
.,TRBJ2-1,TRBD2,TRBV5-4,TGTGCCAGCAGCTGGGGACTAGCGGGAGTAAATGAGCAGTTCTTC,CASSWGLAGVNEQFF
.,TRBJ1-2,TRBD1,TRBV19,TGTGCCAGTCGCCCAAGGACAGGGAACTATGGCTACACCTTC,CASRPRTGNYGYTF
.,TRBJ1-1,TRBD1,TRBV11-3,TGTGCCAGCAGCTTAGGGACAGGGGGTGATGAAGCTTTCTTT,CASSLGTGGDEAFF
.,TRBJ2-7,.,TRBV4-3,TGCGCCAGCAGCCAATCTACAGTTCCCTACGAGCAGTACTTC,CASSQSTVPYEQYF
.,TRBJ2-1,.,TRBV5-4,TGTGCCAGCAGCCCGGGACTAGGGGGCCGCAATGAGCAGTTCTTC,CASSPGLGGRNEQFF
.,TRBJ2-7,.,TRBV7-2,TGTGCCAGCAGCTTTGGCTTGAACTACGAGCAGTACTTC,CASSFGLNYEQYF
.,TRBJ2-7,.,TRBV6-1,TGTGCCAGCAGGACCCCGCGAGGCGAGCAGTACTTC,CASRTPRGEQYF
.,TRBJ2-3,.,TRBV12-5,TGTGCTAGTGGTTTGGGGGGCCAGGGAGATACGCAGTATTTT,CASGLGGQGDTQYF
.,TRBJ1-1,.,TRBV11-3,TGTGCCAGCAGCTTTTTGAACATGAACACTGAAGCTTTCTTT,CASSFLNMNTEAFF
.,TRBJ2-3,TRBD2,TRBV5-5,TGTGCCAGCAGCTTGGTTCCGGGAGGAGGCACAGATACGCAGTATTTT,CASSLVPGGGTDTQYF
.,TRBJ2-2,TRBD2,TRBV11-2,TGTGCCAGCAAAAAGGTGCCGGGACTAGCGGGAAACTACGGGGAGCTGTTTTTT,CASKKVPGLAGNYGELFF
.,TRBJ2-1,TRBD1,TRBV6-5,TGTGCCAGCAGTTACGCCGGGACAGGGAGGGGAAATGAGCAGTTCTTC,CASSYAGTGRGNEQFF
.,TRBJ1-4,.,TRBV7-6,TGTGCCAGCAGCGAAGCGGGCGGAATCGCAACTAATGAAAAACTGTTTTTT,CASSEAGGIATNEKLFF
once,TRBJ1-3,TRBD1,TRBV19,TGTGCCAGTAGATGGGGGACAGGAAGAAACACCATATATTTT,CASRWGTGRNTIYF
.,TRBJ2-5,TRBD2,TRBV5-1,TGCGCCAGCAGCCAGCTAGCGGGAGCCGGGGAAGAGACCCAGTACTTC,CASSQLAGAGEETQYF
.,TRBJ1-2,.,TRBV28,TGTGCCAGCAGTCCGGGGACGGGGGACTATTTTGGCTACACCTTC,CASSPGTGDYFGYTF
.,TRBJ2-3,TRBD1,TRBV7-2,TGTGCCAGCAGCCCTATCGGGACAGGCACTAGCACAGATACGCAGTATTTT,CASSPIGTGTSTDTQYF
few,TRBJ1-1,TRBD1,TRBV2,TGTGCCAGCAGTGTGGACAGGGGTGCTTTCTTT,CASSVDRGAFF
.,TRBJ1-5,TRBD1,TRBV10-1,TGCGCCAGCAGAGCCGGGATCCAGGGGGACAGACAGCCCCAGCATTTT,CASRAGIQGDRQPQHF
.,TRBJ2-7,TRBD1,TRBV7-2,TGTGCCAGCAGCCCCCATCGGACAGGGGCGGAGCAGTACTTC,CASSPHRTGAEQYF
.,TRBJ1-3,.,TRBV7-2,TGTGCCAGCAGCATCCTCAGTTCTGGAAACACCATATATTTT,CASSILSSGNTIYF